What follows is one T cell receptor beta chain and its context. Its antigen remains unidentified. Method: immunoSEQ multiplex PCR; TCRdb's copy keeps in-frame clones and lacks some. Seen here are approximately 940,000 clones, over 60% observed once, and the top ten hold approximately 1.5%. Deletions cut 8 bases from V and 4 bases from J, with 17 bases between. This CDR3 is 15 amino acids long. Germline-derived CDR1 and CDR2 are SNHLY and FYNNEI. The data belong to a study of shared clonotypes between healthy human individuals. Study-level findings and limits: Larger estimated richness was generally seen in naive subsets than in memory subsets. An expected dependence of interdonor clonotype sharing on sequencing depth was noted.

Sequencing input: memory CD4+ T cells sorted from blood. Documented subset: CD45RA-negative fraction. This clonotype originated in a man between 18 and 29 years old in good health. This rearrangement joins TRBV2 to TRBJ2-2; D remains ambiguous. As DNA, the CDR3 is TGTGCCAGCCAAAGCGAACCAGGTGGCACCGGGGAGCTGTTTTTT. It encodes CASQSEPGGTGELFF.